Below are 31 T cell receptor beta chains sequenced from a single sample in a study of PD-1 blockade in classical Hodgkin lymphoma. Relapses following autologous stem cell transplantation were seen in all patients, with brentuximab vedotin exposure varying. This table comes from immunoSEQ multiplex PCR, and its TCRdb copy is limited to in-frame clones, with some not included. The sample holds about 36,000 clones, approximately 70% seen once. The specimen was peripheral blood mononuclear cells (PBMCs), collected before the second cycle of nivolumab. Receptors were obtained from a human donor with classical Hodgkin lymphoma.

This chain links TRBV4-1 with TRBJ2-3, with 7 bases that match TRBD2. CDR1 and CDR2 (germline): MGHRA, YSYEKL. Losses at the gene ends were 4 bases for V and 1 base for J; bases not matched to a gene: 8. The CDR3 spans 16 residues. CDR3 in amino acids: CASSPRHRGGTDTQYF. CDR3 coding DNA: TGCGCCAGCAGCCCCCGTCACCGGGGGGGCACAGATACGCAGTATTTT.

This clone was seen once. This chain uses TRBV29-1 with TRBJ2-1, with D maybe TRBD2 (5 bases). CDR1 and CDR2 (germline): SQVTM, ANQGSEA. Trimming removed 7 bases at V and 8 bases at J, with 18 bases between. This CDR3 spans 13 amino acids. CDR3 in amino acids: CSATPAGRHEQFF. CDR3 DNA sequence: TGCAGCGCCACGCCTGCGGGCCGACATGAGCAGTTCTTC.

V and J are TRBV7-9 and TRBJ2-7; weak D call: TRBD1 (5 bases). V was clipped by 5 bases and J by 2 bases, with 22 bases between them. CDR3 length: 17 amino acids. Germline loops: CDR1 SEHNR, CDR2 FQNEAQ (reference sequence). DNA of the CDR3: TGTGCCAGCAGCCAAGATCTCCAGGGTACTTACGCCTACGAGCAGTACTTC. This encodes CASSQDLQGTYAYEQYF.

This chain joins TRBV7-9 and TRBJ1-1; D is ambiguous. The CDR3 spans 14 residues. From germline, CDR1 is SEHNR and CDR2 FQNEAQ (reference sequence). V was pared by 3 bases and J by 8 bases, with 16 bases between. The CDR3 protein is CASSFVSGQREAFF. The CDR3 DNA follows: TGTGCCAGCAGCTTTGTCAGCGGCCAGCGCGAAGCTTTCTTT.

The chain combines TRBV7-9 with TRBJ2-6; D may be TRBD2 (5 bases). Germline-derived CDR1 and CDR2 are SEHNR and FQNEAQ (reference sequence). The V and J ends lost 6 bases and 0 bases respectively, with 18 bases between them. The length of the CDR3 is 18 residues. CDR3 sequence reads: CASRLAVVEASGANVLTF. As DNA, the CDR3 is TGTGCCAGCAGGCTAGCCGTCGTTGAAGCCTCTGGGGCCAACGTCCTGACTTTC. Drawing the rest from reference TRBV7-9 and TRBJ2-6, the complete variable domain is DTGVSQNPRHKITKRGQNVTFRCDPISEHNRLYWYRQTLGQGPEFLTYFQNEAQLEKSRLLSDRFSAERPKGSFSTLEIQRTEQGDSAMYLCASRLAVVEASGANVLTFGAGSRLTVL.

This clone has only a few counts. V gene TRBV19 combines with J gene TRBJ2-1, with 9 bases aligning to TRBD2. Trimming cost V 2 bases and J 5 bases; bases outside gene matches: 7. From germline, CDR1 is LNHDA and CDR2 SQIVND (reference sequence). The CDR3 extends over 16 amino acids. This chain's CDR3 is CASSIYAGGADNEQFF. In DNA form, the CDR3 reads TGTGCCAGTAGTATATATGCGGGGGGGGCGGACAATGAGCAGTTCTTC.

V is TRBV4-3 and J is TRBJ2-1; D remains ambiguous. This CDR3 contains 14 residues. The germline V and J ends were trimmed by 1 base and 2 bases, with 6 bases remaining between them. CDR1 LGHNA and CDR2 YSLEER come from the germline V gene. CDR3 DNA: TGCGCCAGCAGCCAAGCCCCGACCTACAATGAGCAGTTCTTC. The encoded protein is CASSQAPTYNEQFF.

The J gene is TRBJ1-6, the V gene TRBV6-6; TRBD1 aligns across 10 bases. The CDR3 has 15 amino acids. Trimming removed 2 bases from V and 7 bases from J; junction bases left unmatched: 2. Germline-derived CDR1 and CDR2 are MNHNY and SVGAGI (reference sequence). This CDR3 reads CASSYGDRGNSPLHF. The CDR3 nucleotides read TGTGCCAGCAGTTACGGGGACAGGGGCAATTCACCCCTCCACTTT.

In its sample, this clone was seen a few times. This sequence joins TRBV5-1 and TRBJ1-2, with 7 bases identical to TRBD1. J gave up 2 bases and V 4 bases, and 5 bases lay outside the gene matches. Germline V gives CDR1 SGHRS, CDR2 YFSETQ. This CDR3 comprises 14 residues. The CDR3 region has the DNA TGCGCCAGCAGCGGGCAGGGGGGGAACTATGGCTACACCTTC. Its protein is CASSGQGGNYGYTF.

V is TRBV5-1 and J is TRBJ2-5; TRBD2 might be the D (6 bases). Trimming took off 4 bases at V and 3 bases at J, with 16 bases between the two ends. Germline CDR1 SGHRS, CDR2 YFSETQ. The CDR3 length is 15 residues. This chain's CDR3 is CASSPGWRVEETQYF. Written as DNA, the CDR3 is TGCGCCAGCAGCCCCGGGTGGAGGGTCGAAGAGACCCAGTACTTC.

This sequence joins TRBV9 and TRBJ2-3; D is possibly TRBD2 (6 bases). CDR3 size: 16 residues. Looked up from germline, CDR1 is SGDLS and CDR2 is YYNGEE. The V end was cut by 4 bases, the J end by 4 bases, with 19 bases between. DNA for the CDR3: TGTGCCAGCAGCCTACAAGGCGGGAAAGTTGCAGATACGCAGTATTTT. This codes for CASSLQGGKVADTQYF.

The CDR3 DNA sequence: TGTGCCTGGAGTTTCTCCGGGGCCAACGTCCTGACTTTC. Translated, it gives CAWSFSGANVLTF. The J gene is TRBJ2-6, the V gene TRBV30; D not resolved. The V and J ends lost 2 bases and 4 bases respectively, with 6 bases between them. This CDR3 comprises 13 residues. Germline CDR1 reads GTSNPN; CDR2 reads SVGIG (reference sequence).

V and J are TRBV29-1 and TRBJ1-1; D perhaps matches TRBD1 (5 bases). CDR3 length: 11 amino acids. Germline assignment: CDR1 SQVTM and CDR2 ANQGSEA. V shed 6 bases and J shed 5 bases, with 10 bases lying between them. The CDR3 spells CSVAGTTEAFF. The DNA of the CDR3 is TGCAGCGTCGCAGGGACGACTGAAGCTTTCTTT.

The rearrangement links TRBV7-2 to TRBJ1-1; D gene ambiguous. V shed 2 bases and J shed 0 bases, with 10 bases lying between them. CDR1 SGHTA and CDR2 FQGNSA come from the germline V gene. This CDR3 spans 15 amino acids. The CDR3 region is CASSLLAGLNTEAFF. DNA for the CDR3: TGTGCCAGCAGCTTACTGGCAGGCCTGAACACTGAAGCTTTCTTT.

The chain has TRBV7-3 and TRBJ1-1, with D possibly TRBD1 on 5 matching bases. The germline CDR1 and CDR2 sequences are SGHTA and FQGTGA. This CDR3 comprises 13 residues. With 2 bases removed from V and 4 bases from J, the gap between germline ends came to 8 bases. CDR3 protein: CASSLDRLTEAFF. Written as DNA, the CDR3 is TGTGCCAGCAGCTTAGACAGACTCACTGAAGCTTTCTTT.

This clone appeared a few times. V gene TRBV9 combines with J gene TRBJ1-2; no clear D. The V and J ends lost 1 base and 3 bases respectively, with 10 bases between them. CDR1 SGDLS and CDR2 YYNGEE come from the germline V gene. The CDR3 sequence is 14 residues long. In DNA form, the CDR3 reads TGTGCCAGCAGCGTAATGGACCTCGACTATGGCTACACCTTC. Translating it yields CASSVMDLDYGYTF.

CDR3 bases: TGCGCCAGCAGCCAAGATCTTGAACAGTTTGGGATTGATAAAAACATTCAGTACTTC. Translation gives CASSQDLEQFGIDKNIQYF. The rearrangement joins TRBV4-1 to TRBJ2-4; D is ambiguous. The germline V gene has CDR1 MGHRA and CDR2 YSYEKL. Deletions cut 0 bases from V and 4 bases from J, with 22 bases between. The CDR3 length is 19 residues.

This rearrangement joins TRBV29-1 to TRBJ2-7, with D possibly matching TRBD2 (6 bases). The V end lost 6 bases, the J end lost 3 bases, and 15 bases lay between the germline ends. Germline CDR1 reads SQVTM; CDR2 reads ANQGSEA. This CDR3 is 13 amino acids long. The CDR3 here is CSVARDWNYEQYF. CDR3 DNA sequence: TGCAGCGTGGCCCGGGACTGGAACTACGAGCAGTACTTC.

A remark on this clone: Different DNA sequences within this sample yield the same CDR3. The V gene is TRBV5-1, the J gene TRBJ1-1, with D hard to call. With 0 bases removed from V and 2 bases from J, the gap between germline ends came to 5 bases. The length of the CDR3 is 13 residues. The germline CDR1 and CDR2 sequences are SGHRS and YFSETQ. The CDR3 DNA reads as TGCGCCAGCAGCTTGGGTTTAAACACTGAAGCTTTCTTT. This codes for CASSLGLNTEAFF.

This clone appeared once. The V call is TRBV7-2, the J call TRBJ1-5; 7 bases align to TRBD1. The junction had 4 bases not matched to a gene; V was cut back by 5 bases and J by 6 bases. Germline assignment: CDR1 SGHTA and CDR2 FQGNSA. CDR3 length: 13 amino acids. The CDR3 DNA sequence: TGTGCCAGCAGCGCCGACAGGGCTCAGCCCCAGCATTTT. Its translation: CASSADRAQPQHF.

This clone turned up a few times. This CDR3 is CASSRQGFFYGYTF. The CDR3 DNA reads TGTGCCAGCAGCCGACAGGGGTTTTTCTATGGCTACACCTTC. The V gene is TRBV6-5, the J gene TRBJ1-2, with 8 nucleotides matching TRBD1. Germline V gene sequence: CDR1 MNHEY, CDR2 SVGAGI. The CDR3 runs to 14 residues. The ends lost 6 bases at V and 4 bases at J; junction bases unmatched: 7.

In DNA form, the CDR3 reads TGTGCCAGCAGCTTAAGGGGGGCTAATCGGTTTGGCTACACCTTC. Its translation: CASSLRGANRFGYTF. This sequence joins TRBV7-9 and TRBJ1-2; D is possibly TRBD1 (6 bases). Germline V lookup: CDR1 SEHNR, CDR2 FQNEAQ (reference sequence). CDR3 length equals 15 residues. The V gene lost 2 bases and the J gene lost 7 bases, with 17 bases spanning the gap. Full variable domain (outside the CDR3, taken from reference TRBV7-9 and TRBJ1-2): DTGVSQNPRHKITKRGQNVTFRCDPISEHNRLYWYRQTLGQGPEFLTYFQNEAQLEKSRLLSDRFSAERPKGSFSTLEIQRTEQGDSAMYLCASSLRGANRFGYTFGSGTRLTVV.

This clone has just a few counts. The chain is built from TRBV5-4 and TRBJ1-1, with D possibly being TRBD1 (5 bases). The V gene's germline CDR1 is SGHNT and CDR2 YYREEE (reference sequence). V lost 4 bases and J lost 1, with 14 bases in between. The CDR3 loop spans 15 amino acids. The CDR3: CASSPRVGQNTEAFF. The CDR3 coding sequence is TGTGCCAGCAGCCCCCGCGTAGGACAGAACACTGAAGCTTTCTTT.

This clone came up once. The chain uses TRBV7-2 and TRBJ2-3; D not certain. The CDR3 extends over 13 amino acids. Trimming pared 5 bases from V and 4 bases from J, leaving 10 bases between. Germline V gene lookup returns CDR1 SGHTA and CDR2 FQGNSA. CDR3 bases: TGTGCCAGCAGCCCCAATCCGGCAGATACGCAGTATTTT. Translating it yields CASSPNPADTQYF.

The chain is built from TRBV18 and TRBJ2-1, with D perhaps TRBD1 (6 bases). Germline V gene sequence: CDR1 KGHSH, CDR2 LQKENI. The CDR3 loop spans 13 amino acids. V lost 2 bases and J 9 bases, leaving 11 bases between the germline ends. DNA of the CDR3: TGTGCCAGCTCACCAGGCCTACAGGGTGAGCAGTTCTTC. This codes for CASSPGLQGEQFF.

In this sample, this clone turned up once. The genes are TRBV27 and TRBJ1-6; D is undetermined. V was pared by 4 bases and J by 3 bases, with 7 bases between. Germline lookup yields CDR1 MNHEY and CDR2 SMNVEV (reference sequence). The CDR3 covers 14 residues. CDR3 DNA: TGTGCCAGCAGTTACGCCAGCTATAATTCACCCCTCCACTTT. Translation gives CASSYASYNSPLHF.

This chain links TRBV5-4 with TRBJ2-7; TRBD1 aligns across 9 bases. In germline, CDR1 is SGHNT, CDR2 YYREEE (reference sequence). The V and J ends lost 3 bases and 2 bases, in that order; junction bases with no gene match: 9. This CDR3 region has 16 residues. CDR3 region: CASSWQRGQGPYEQYF. The CDR3 nucleotides are TGTGCCAGCAGCTGGCAACGGGGACAGGGCCCCTACGAGCAGTACTTC.

The chain uses TRBV6-6 and TRBJ1-1, with D uncertain. This CDR3 is 14 amino acids long. V gave up 0 bases and J gave up 6 bases, with 11 bases separating them. The germline V gene has CDR1 MNHNY and CDR2 SVGAGI (reference sequence). CDR3 residues: CASSYSRWSPEAFF. The CDR3 DNA follows: TGTGCCAGCAGTTACTCGAGATGGTCTCCTGAAGCTTTCTTT.

V usage is TRBV11-3 and J usage is TRBJ2-1, with D unresolved. Germline V gene sequence: CDR1 SGHNT, CDR2 YENEEA. The CDR3 is made up of 15 amino acids. Between the trimmed V and J ends, which lost 4 bases and 2 bases, there was a span of 12 bases. Here the CDR3 reads CASSYDPSTYNEQFF. The CDR3 nucleotides read TGTGCCAGCAGCTACGATCCCTCTACCTACAATGAGCAGTTCTTC.

The rearrangement uses TRBV6-5 and TRBJ1-5; D remains ambiguous. V was clipped by 6 bases and J by 4 bases, with 10 bases between them. Germline V gene data show CDR1 as MNHEY and CDR2 as SVGAGI. This CDR3 has 13 amino acids. This CDR3 reads CASSLQWNQPQHF. The CDR3 bases are TGTGCCAGCAGCCTACAGTGGAATCAGCCCCAGCATTTT.

The chain couples TRBV7-3 to TRBJ2-2; tentative D call: TRBD1 (6 bases). The germline V gene has CDR1 SGHTA and CDR2 FQGTGA. The length of the CDR3 is 14 residues. V dropped 4 bases and J dropped 1 base, with 7 bases sitting between them. The CDR3, as DNA: TGTGCCAGCAGCTCGGGACAGAACACCGGGGAGCTGTTTTTT. It translates to CASSSGQNTGELFF. The variable domain in full, with the rest retrieved from reference TRBV7-3 and TRBJ2-2, is GAGVSQTPSNKVTEKGKYVELRCDPISGHTALYWYRQSLGQGPEFLIYFQGTGAADDSGLPNDRFFAVRPEGSVSTLKIQRTERGDSAVYLCASSSGQNTGELFFGEGSRLTVL.